This passage covers 30 T cell receptor beta chains from one sample sequenced in a study of T cell changes during pregnancy in multiple sclerosis. This table comes from immunoSEQ multiplex PCR, and its TCRdb copy is limited to in-frame clones, with some not included. The sample lists roughly 93,000 clones, approximately 90% occurring once. Sequenced material: peripheral blood, taken after pregnancy. All receptors derive from a female donor in good health, enrolled as a control in a pregnancy study.

The chain couples TRBV5-1 to TRBJ2-3; 9 bases agree with TRBD1. This CDR3 is 18 amino acids long. After removal of 3 bases from V and 0 bases from J, the junction contained 11 bases not matched to a gene. Germline V CDR1 and CDR2: SGHRS, YFSETQ. CDR3: CASSSSAGTGWSTDTQYF. CDR3 sequence (DNA): TGCGCCAGCAGCTCCAGCGCCGGGACAGGGTGGAGCACAGATACGCAGTATTTT.

The rearrangement uses TRBV28 and TRBJ1-3; D remains unclear. Trimming took 10 bases from V and 5 from J, leaving 9 bases between them. The germline gives CDR1 MDHEN, CDR2 SYDVKM. CDR3 size: 11 residues. CDR3: CATGLRNTIYF. The DNA for the CDR3 is TGTGCCACCGGTCTAAGAAACACCATATATTTT.

This chain joins TRBV19 and TRBJ1-2, with TRBD1 matching 7 bases. The CDR3 spans 13 residues. The V segment lost 5 bases and the J segment 4 bases; nucleotides outside the gene matches: 4. CDR1 LNHDA and CDR2 SQIVND come from the germline V gene (reference sequence). The CDR3 loop reads CASSHGTAYGYTF. DNA for the CDR3: TGTGCCAGTAGTCACGGGACAGCCTATGGCTACACCTTC.

This clone appeared a single time. The J gene is TRBJ2-7, the V gene TRBV18; weak D call: TRBD1 (6 bases). The CDR3 loop spans 12 amino acids. Germline CDR1 reads KGHSH; CDR2 reads LQKENI. V was cut by 8 bases and J by 10 bases, with 18 bases left in between. Here the CDR3 DNA reads TGTGCCAGCGGAAAGGGGGACCCGGTTCAGTACTTC. The encoded protein is CASGKGDPVQYF.

The chain employs TRBV5-4 and TRBJ1-6, with a tentative D call TRBD1 (6 bases). CDR3 size: 16 residues. With 5 bases removed from V and 7 bases from J, the gap between germline ends came to 19 bases. In germline, CDR1 is SGHNT, CDR2 YYREEE (reference sequence). This CDR3 is CASSLDGTQENSPLHF. CDR3 coding DNA: TGTGCCAGCAGTCTCGACGGGACACAGGAAAATTCACCCCTCCACTTT.

This chain joins TRBV4-1 and TRBJ1-1; D gene ambiguous. The germline CDR1 and CDR2 sequences are MGHRA and YSYEKL. V was cut by 5 bases and J by 0 bases, with 10 bases left in between. The CDR3 extends over 14 amino acids. The CDR3 coding sequence is TGCGCCAGCAGCTCACCAACTATGAACACTGAAGCTTTCTTT. Its translation is CASSSPTMNTEAFF.

The rearrangement links TRBV6-1 to TRBJ2-5; D perhaps matches TRBD1 (6 bases). Between the trimmed V and J ends, which lost 5 bases and 0 bases, there was a span of 7 bases. The CDR3 length is 13 residues. The germline gives CDR1 MNHNS, CDR2 SASEGT. This CDR3 reads CASSPGDQETQYF. In DNA form, the CDR3 reads TGTGCCAGCAGTCCAGGGGACCAAGAGACCCAGTACTTC.

Only a few counts were recorded for this clone. V gene TRBV13 combines with J gene TRBJ1-5; 8 nucleotides match TRBD1. With V trimmed by 5 bases and J by 3 bases, 6 bases remained unmatched. Germline-derived CDR1 and CDR2 are PRHDT and FYEKMQ (reference sequence). CDR3 size: 15 residues. The CDR3 is CASSARDRFNQPQHF. The CDR3 DNA reads as TGTGCCAGCAGCGCGCGGGACAGGTTCAATCAGCCCCAGCATTTT.

V gene TRBV5-4 combines with J gene TRBJ1-2; TRBD1 agrees at 8 bases. Trimming at V came to 3 bases and at J to 7 bases, leaving 8 bases not matched to a gene. Looked up from germline, CDR1 is SGHNT and CDR2 is YYREEE (reference sequence). This CDR3 comprises 14 residues. CDR3 in amino acids: CASSSNQGAGGYTF. CDR3 in DNA: TGTGCCAGCAGCTCCAACCAGGGGGCGGGTGGCTACACCTTC. The complete variable domain, with remaining parts taken from reference TRBV5-4 and TRBJ1-2, reads ETGVTQSPTHLIKTRGQQVTLRCSSQSGHNTVSWYQQALGQGPQFIFQYYREEENGRGNFPPRFSGLQFPNYSSELNVNALELDDSALYLCASSSNQGAGGYTFGSGTRLTVV.

This chain uses TRBV5-4 with TRBJ1-4, with D possibly TRBD1 on 5 matching bases. The CDR3 runs to 14 residues. CDR1 SGHNT and CDR2 YYREEE come from the germline V gene (reference sequence). V shed 4 bases and J shed 4 bases, with 11 bases lying between them. CDR3 DNA: TGTGCCAGCAGCATTCAGGGTATTAATGAAAAACTGTTTTTT. The encoded protein is CASSIQGINEKLFF.

This rearrangement joins TRBV7-3 to TRBJ2-5; 9 nucleotides match TRBD2. The CDR3 runs to 16 residues. The J segment lost 4 bases and the V segment lost 5 bases, leaving 11 bases of the junction unmatched. Germline CDR1 and CDR2: SGHTA and FQGTGA. The CDR3 DNA follows: TGTGCCAGCAGCCTGCAGAGCGCGGGGGGGTTAGAGACCCAGTACTTC. Protein product: CASSLQSAGGLETQYF.

Turning to this clone: The same CDR3 can be traced to other DNA sequences in this sample. This chain connects TRBV15 to TRBJ1-6; possible D gene TRBD1, 5 bases. V lost 0 bases and J 9 bases, leaving 21 bases between the germline ends. Germline V gene sequence: CDR1 LNHNV, CDR2 YYDKDF (reference sequence). This CDR3 has 18 residues. CDR3 in DNA: TGTGCCACCAGCAGAGATCTTTGGGGCGAGGGAGGTTCTTCACCCCTCCACTTT. Protein product: CATSRDLWGEGGSSPLHF. Supplemented by reference TRBV15 and TRBJ1-6, the full variable domain reads DAMVIQNPRYQVTQFGKPVTLSCSQTLNHNVMYWYQQKSSQAPKLLFHYYDKDFNNEADTPDNFQSRRPNTSFCFLDIRSPGLGDTAMYLCATSRDLWGEGGSSPLHFGNGTRLTVT.

CDR3 region: CASSLGRGRNTEAFF. CDR3 bases: TGTGCCAGCAGTTTAGGCAGGGGGAGGAACACTGAAGCTTTCTTT. The rearrangement uses TRBV28 and TRBJ1-1; 7 bases fit TRBD1. Trimming at V came to 2 bases and at J to 1 base, leaving 4 bases not matched to a gene. CDR1 is MDHEN, CDR2 SYDVKM, per germline. The CDR3 runs 15 residues.

This rearrangement joins TRBV28 to TRBJ1-1, with D perhaps matching TRBD1 (5 bases). This CDR3 spans 14 amino acids. V was shortened by 4 bases and J by 1 base, with 10 bases between the two germline ends. Germline V CDR1 and CDR2: MDHEN, SYDVKM. The CDR3 bases are TGTGCCAGCAGTTACAGGCTAGGGAACACTGAAGCTTTCTTT. It translates to CASSYRLGNTEAFF.

This chain uses TRBV10-3 with TRBJ2-5; 8 nucleotides agree with TRBD2. The DNA end is a closer match to TRBJ2-7, so the J assignment may be wrong. Germline CDR1 ENHRY, CDR2 SYGVKD. The CDR3 is 16 amino acids. DNA for the CDR3: TGTGCCATCAGTGATAGCGGGGATGCCCTCCTCTACGAGCAGTACTTC. This sequence encodes CAISDSGDALLYEQYF.

This rearrangement joins TRBV5-5 to TRBJ2-5, with TRBD1 identical over 8 bases. Germline V gene sequence: CDR1 SGHKS, CDR2 YYEKEE (reference sequence). V gave up 0 bases and J gave up 1 base; unmatched junction bases: 5. The CDR3 contains 16 residues. The CDR3 loop is CASSLGGQVTQETQYF. In nucleotides, the CDR3 is TGTGCCAGCAGCTTGGGGGGACAGGTGACCCAAGAGACCCAGTACTTC.

This clone was seen once. The genes are TRBV30 and TRBJ1-4; 7 positions agree with TRBD1. Looked up from germline, CDR1 is GTSNPN and CDR2 is SVGIG (reference sequence). CDR3 length: 14 residues. V lost 1 base to trimming and J lost 8 bases; unmatched junction nucleotides: 7. In nucleotides, the CDR3 is TGTGCCTGGAGTGAGAACAGGGGTGGGGAAAAACTGTTTTTT. Its protein is CAWSENRGGEKLFF.

This clone was seen ten or more times. The genes are TRBV27 and TRBJ1-6; the match to TRBD1 covers 8 bases. From germline, CDR1 is MNHEY and CDR2 SMNVEV (reference sequence). Unmatched junction bases numbered 3, after V lost 0 bases and J lost 8 bases. The CDR3 has 15 residues. The CDR3 DNA reads TGTGCCAGCAGTTTATCGGCGACAGGGGATTCACCCCTCCACTTT. Its protein product is CASSLSATGDSPLHF.

The chain combines TRBV11-2 with TRBJ2-3; 10 bases align to TRBD2. Germline CDR1 SGHAT, CDR2 FQNNGV. The CDR3 runs 15 residues. V lost 4 bases, J lost 1 base, and 2 bases stayed unmatched. The CDR3 region has the DNA TGTGCCAGCAGCTGGACTAGCGGTCGCACAGATACGCAGTATTTT. This encodes CASSWTSGRTDTQYF.

The J gene is TRBJ2-5, the V gene TRBV5-1; 11 bases are shared with TRBD2. The J call may be mistaken, given a closer DNA end match to TRBJ2-7. The length of the CDR3 is 15 residues. CDR1 is SGHRS, CDR2 YFSETQ, per germline. DNA of the CDR3: TGCGCCAGCAGCCCAACTACTAGCGGGAGTGGCGAGCAGTACTTC. This translates into CASSPTTSGSGEQYF.

The chain carries TRBV6-5 and TRBJ1-5; the D is unclear. CDR3 length equals 12 residues. CDR1 and CDR2 (germline): MNHEY, SVGAGI. Trimming left V 5 bases short and J 8 bases short, with 10 bases between. The CDR3 is CASSSTDKPQHF. The CDR3 coding sequence is TGTGCCAGCAGTAGCACTGACAAGCCCCAGCATTTT.

The CDR3 region is CASSTRVNTEAFF. The CDR3 DNA reads as TGTGCCAGTAGTACCAGGGTAAACACTGAAGCTTTCTTT. The chain combines TRBV19 with TRBJ1-1; weak D call: TRBD1 (5 bases). CDR1 is LNHDA and CDR2 is SQIVND in the germline V gene (reference sequence). V was pared by 4 bases and J by 2 bases, with 8 bases between. The CDR3 has 13 amino acids.

V usage is TRBV27 and J usage is TRBJ2-3, with TRBD1 matching over 7 bases. Germline CDR1 and CDR2: MNHEY and SMNVEV (reference sequence). V was clipped by 2 bases and J by 8 bases; unmatched bases: 7. This CDR3 is 14 amino acids long. DNA for the CDR3: TGTGCCAGCAGTTTAGCACAGGGGCAGGGTACGCAGTATTTT. Translation gives CASSLAQGQGTQYF.

The chain is built from TRBV6-6 and TRBJ2-1, with 7 bases matching TRBD2. The CDR3 is 14 residues long. Germline V gene sequence: CDR1 MNHNY, CDR2 SVGAGI (reference sequence). V shed 6 bases and J 7 bases; nucleotides not matched to a gene: 9. DNA for the CDR3: TGTGCCAGCAGCGAGGCGGGAGAAGGGAATGAGCAGTTCTTC. The encoded protein is CASSEAGEGNEQFF.

The CDR3 sequence: CAWSVGGPYHPYF. Written as DNA, the CDR3 is TGTGCCTGGAGTGTAGGCGGGCCCTACCATCCGTACTTC. The chain recombines TRBV30 with TRBJ2-7, with D possibly TRBD2 on 5 matching bases. Looked up from germline, CDR1 is GTSNPN and CDR2 is SVGIG (reference sequence). The CDR3 loop spans 13 amino acids. V shed 0 bases and J shed 12 bases, with 18 bases lying between them. The entire variable domain, with the rest obtained from reference TRBV30 and TRBJ2-7, is as follows: SQTIHQWPATLVQPVGSPLSLECTVEGTSNPNLYWYRQAAGRGLQLLFYSVGIGQISSEVPQNLSASRPQDRQFILSSKKLLLSDSGFYLCAWSVGGPYHPYFGPGTRLTVT.

This chain uses TRBV19 with TRBJ1-2; 7 bases match TRBD1. The CDR3 is made up of 14 amino acids. Germline loops: CDR1 LNHDA, CDR2 SQIVND (reference sequence). V lost 3 bases to trimming and J lost 8 bases; unmatched junction nucleotides: 9. CDR3 DNA: TGTGCCAGTAGTATCGGGACGGGGGACAGAGGCTACACCTTC. This codes for CASSIGTGDRGYTF.

This chain connects TRBV2 to TRBJ2-2, with 9 bases identical to TRBD2. The CDR3 spans 16 residues. V lost 8 bases, J lost 4 bases, and 11 bases stayed unmatched. Germline values: CDR1 SNHLY, CDR2 FYNNEI. CDR3 in amino acids: CASFGQRGAGTGELFF. CDR3 nucleotide sequence: TGTGCCAGCTTTGGGCAGCGGGGGGCTGGCACCGGGGAGCTGTTTTTT.

The rearrangement joins TRBV18 to TRBJ2-7; tentatively, D is TRBD1 (6 bases). The V gene lost 3 bases and the J gene lost 10 bases, with 22 bases spanning the gap. Germline V gene data show CDR1 as KGHSH and CDR2 as LQKENI. This CDR3 region has 15 residues. The CDR3 DNA reads TGTGCCAGCTCACCGCCCTCCCGGGACACCCTAAATCAGTACTTC. It is translated as CASSPPSRDTLNQYF.

The chain carries TRBV7-9 and TRBJ2-2; 9 nucleotides match TRBD1. This CDR3 spans 17 amino acids. Germline-derived CDR1 and CDR2 are SEHNR and FQNEAQ (reference sequence). With V trimmed by 3 bases and J by 4 bases, 9 bases remained unmatched. The CDR3 DNA reads TGTGCCAGCAGCTTCAACAGACAGGGGGTGGGCACCGGGGAGCTGTTTTTT. It is translated as CASSFNRQGVGTGELFF.

V and J are TRBV6-5 and TRBJ2-7; possible D gene TRBD2, 7 bases. The CDR3 totals 14 residues. Trimming cost V 6 bases and J 9 bases, with 21 bases left between them. The germline CDR1 and CDR2 sequences are MNHEY and SVGAGI. CDR3 in DNA: TGTGCCAGCAGCCAACGCGTGGGGGGGCGGACGCAGTACTTC. The encoded protein is CASSQRVGGRTQYF.